This T cell receptor beta chain derives from a study of molecular identifiers for immune sequencing clone quantification. The CDR3 is made up of 14 amino acids. Germline V lookup: CDR1 MNHNS, CDR2 SASEGT. Findings and caveats of the study: Highly expanded clone sizes could end up underestimated if a barcode were shared by identical TCR molecules. Clones that had above 20 RNA copies took up over 99% of effector molecules but under 1% in naive cells. The study reportedly detected spiked Jurkat TCR RNA from one cell among about a million naive cells.

TCRdb fed the PCR reads into MiXCR, producing one record per CDR3 protein. The data hold a few hundred thousand distinct CDR3 sequences, with around 21% observed a single time. With regard to this clonotype: The antigen is not known. The junction shows a germline mismatch at one end, possibly a read error.

Naive CD8 T cell sorting was performed on the CD8+CD4-CCR7+CD45RA+ phenotype. Sequenced input: naive CD8+ T cells from blood, with Jurkat cell RNA spiked in. Subset noted: FACS-sorted CD8+CD4-CCR7+CD45RA+ naive T cells. The TCR sequence derives from a human donor in good health. Some libraries in this study had Jurkat cell RNA spiked in. V is TRBV6-1 and J is TRBJ2-5; TRBD1 is a possible D gene (6 bases). The CDR3 coding sequence is TGTGCCGGCAGTGATACAGGGTATGAAGAGACCCAGTACTTC. Residues: CAGSDTGYEETQYF.